This T cell receptor beta chain was found in a study of cytomegalovirus exposure and HLA in healthy donors. General study findings and limits: Later work showed greater clonal expansion in HLA-associated TCR beta chains than in equally common others.

This clone has more than one count but fewer than ten. Its antigen is not known. The CDR3 has 16 amino acids. Germline CDR1 WSHSY, CDR2 SAAADI. V shed 2 bases and J shed 7 bases, with 18 bases lying between them. 13 Jbeta primers and 60 Vbeta primers were used for the PCR. TCRdb's table, derived via immunoSEQ multiplex PCR, lists solely in-frame clones and lacks some. The repertoire consists of about 140,000 clones, with over 60% occurring once and the leading ten covering 1.5% to 2%. The sequence derives from a woman aged 40 to 50 in good health and CMV-seronegative. The gene calls are TRBV10-2 and TRBJ1-3, with a tentative D call TRBD1 (5 bases). The material sequenced was PBMCs. CDR3 nucleotide sequence: TGCGCCAGCAGTGAGGGGCAAGGGTCAGGGCCGAACACCATATATTTT. It is translated as CASSEGQGSGPNTIYF.